The rows below give T cell receptor beta chains drawn from one sample of a study of control samples from healthy donors and cancer patients. Generated by immunoSEQ multiplex PCR, the TCRdb table keeps only in-frame clones and is missing some. The sample consists of some 100,000 clones, 85% to 90% of them appearing once. The sample consisted of blood. These TCRs come from a young man in good health. CDR3s include the opening cysteine and the closing phenylalanine or tryptophan. The D gene is left open where the match is weak.

V: TRBV3-1/TRBV3-2
D: .
J: TRBJ1-5
DNA: TGTGCCAGCAGCCAAGATACAGGTGGATATAGCAATCAGCCCCAGCATTTT
CDR3: CASSQDTGGYSNQPQHF

V: TRBV7-7
D: .
J: TRBJ2-2
DNA: TGTGCCAGCAGCCCTAAGTTTCCGGGGGCGGACACCGGGGAGCTGTTTTTT
CDR3: CASSPKFPGADTGELFF

V: TRBV18
D: .
J: TRBJ2-7
DNA: TGTGCCAGCTCACCACCGACTAGATCCTACGAGCAGTACTTC
CDR3: CASSPPTRSYEQYF

V: TRBV3-1/TRBV3-2
D: .
J: TRBJ1-2
DNA: TGTGCCAGCGAAGAGGCTGGAGTTTATGGCTACACCTTC
CDR3: CASEEAGVYGYTF

V: TRBV27
D: .
J: TRBJ2-3
DNA: TGTGCCAGCAGTTTTGGGACTGGTAGCACAGATACGCAGTATTTT
CDR3: CASSFGTGSTDTQYF

V: TRBV3-1/TRBV3-2
D: TRBD2
J: TRBJ2-1
DNA: TGTGCCAGCAGCCAAGATTACTGGCGGGAGGGCCCTCGGAATGAGCAGTTCTTC
CDR3: CASSQDYWREGPRNEQFF

V: TRBV29-1
D: TRBD2
J: TRBJ2-7
DNA: TGCAGCGTTGAAGTTGGTTCCTCTAGCGGGATCTACGAGCAGTACTTC
CDR3: CSVEVGSSSGIYEQYF

V: TRBV12-3/TRBV12-4
D: .
J: TRBJ1-1
DNA: TGTGCCAGCAGTTTGTGGGGGAACACTGAAGCTTTCTTT
CDR3: CASSLWGNTEAFF

V: TRBV27
D: .
J: TRBJ1-6
DNA: TGTGCCAGCAGTTTCCGGGGGCTAGAATCACCCCTCCACTTT
CDR3: CASSFRGLESPLHF

V: TRBV12-3/TRBV12-4
D: .
J: TRBJ2-7
DNA: TGTGCCAGCACGCGGACCCCTCTCTACGAGCAGTACTTC
CDR3: CASTRTPLYEQYF

V: TRBV7-3
D: .
J: TRBJ2-3
DNA: TGTGCCAGCAGCCCCGCACGGTCGAATACGCAGTATTTT
CDR3: CASSPARSNTQYF

V: TRBV2
D: .
J: TRBJ1-2
DNA: TGTGCCAGCAGACCCACGTTTAACTATGGCTACACCTTC
CDR3: CASRPTFNYGYTF

V: TRBV29-1
D: .
J: TRBJ2-5
DNA: TGCAGCGTTCTTAGGGGGTACCAAGAGACCCAGTACTTC
CDR3: CSVLRGYQETQYF

V: TRBV12-3/TRBV12-4
D: .
J: TRBJ2-2
DNA: TGTGCCAGCAGTTTAAGACAGACCGGGGAGCTGTTTTTT
CDR3: CASSLRQTGELFF

V: TRBV11-2
D: TRBD1
J: TRBJ2-7
DNA: TGTGCCAGCAGCCTCGGACAGGGATCCGCCGAGCAGTACTTC
CDR3: CASSLGQGSAEQYF